This T cell receptor (beta chain) was profiled in a study of blood T cell repertoires in COVID-19. Across the whole study: T cells, B-cell-depleted T cells, or PBMCs supplied cDNA or gDNA.

The CDR3 runs 17 residues. The age range of participants was 18 to 89 years, with residence in about two dozen US areas. Cohorts were based on clinical histories the participants reported. Here immunoSEQ multiplex PCR was the method, and the copy in TCRdb shows in-frame clones only, minus some. The sample carries over 250,000 clones, about 90% recorded once. Sequencing was performed on PBMCs or T cells enriched from blood (not recorded which). The TCR originated in a woman aged 60-75 years who had recovered from COVID-19. The gene calls are TRBV21-1 and TRBJ2-1; TRBD2 is taken as the D call from the table, unchecked against the DNA. TRBV21-1 is a pseudogene. The CDR3 here is CASSKPPGLSAWDEQFF. DNA for the CDR3: TGTGCCAGCAGCAAACCCCCGGGACTGAGTGCTTGGGATGAGCAGTTCTTC.